These T cell receptor beta chains were read from a single sample in a study of blood T cell repertoires in COVID-19. Using immunoSEQ multiplex PCR, the repertoire was profiled, and TCRdb retains in-frame clones only, with some absent. The table includes some 140,000 clones, around 86% detected once. Sequenced material: peripheral blood. These receptor sequences come from a woman aged 45-59 years who had recovered from COVID-19. The CDR3 runs from the conserved cysteine through the conserved F or W. Each record gives: J gene, V gene, CDR3 protein.

J: TRBJ1-2
V: TRBV2
CDR3: CASSPERAGGNYGYTF

J: TRBJ1-2
V: TRBV4-1
CDR3: CASSHPIQGSYGYTF

J: TRBJ2-5
V: TRBV4-1
CDR3: CASSRGDAGETQYF

J: TRBJ1-1
V: TRBV12-3/TRBV12-4
CDR3: CASSLGQTEAFF

J: TRBJ2-2
V: TRBV5-1
CDR3: CASSLVAIAGELFF

J: TRBJ2-7
V: TRBV3-1/TRBV3-2
CDR3: CASSLIPGQGSSYEQYF

J: TRBJ1-2
V: TRBV5-4
CDR3: CASSLERGLGGYTF

J: TRBJ2-7
V: TRBV5-1
CDR3: CASTSGGAPTYEQYF

J: TRBJ1-4
V: TRBV18
CDR3: CASSREGPMSSANEKLFF

J: TRBJ1-4
V: TRBV5-3
CDR3: CARSFRRGRNEKLFF

J: TRBJ2-3
V: TRBV30
CDR3: CAWSVLLRGTDTQYF

J: TRBJ1-1
V: TRBV20-1
CDR3: CSATVNTEAFF

J: TRBJ2-1
V: TRBV6-4
CDR3: CASGVGGSSADQQFF

J: TRBJ2-2
V: TRBV9
CDR3: CASSVVAGVYTGELFF

J: TRBJ1-4
V: TRBV20-1
CDR3: CSAKQGEKLFF

J: TRBJ1-2
V: TRBV12-5
CDR3: CASAPGQIYGYTF

J: TRBJ2-7
V: TRBV5-1
CDR3: CASSFTSGGFYEQYF

J: TRBJ1-2
V: TRBV19
CDR3: CASSVRQGQGYTF

J: TRBJ1-6
V: TRBV19
CDR3: CASSIGRSAGYNSPLHF

J: TRBJ2-5
V: TRBV5-1
CDR3: CASSNQAGGLETQYF

J: TRBJ1-1
V: TRBV11-2
CDR3: CASSSGTARQAFF

J: TRBJ2-5
V: TRBV5-1
CDR3: CASSLGQGEETQYF

J: TRBJ2-7
V: TRBV18
CDR3: CASSPLDRSYEQYF

J: TRBJ1-4
V: TRBV6-5
CDR3: CASSYSYRGFNEKLFF

J: TRBJ2-1
V: TRBV5-6
CDR3: CASSLGQGSYNEQFF

J: TRBJ1-3
V: TRBV29-1
CDR3: CSVQGFRTIYF

J: TRBJ2-5
V: TRBV30
CDR3: CAWSLGLVGTQETQYF